The subject of this entry is one TCR beta chain. As yet, its antigen is unknown. This specimen comes from a study of beta chain features in type 1 diabetes. Expressed TCRB transcripts got sequenced, as all isolated RNA was reverse transcribed. Only in-frame clones appear in the TCRdb table, and some are missing; sequencing was by immunoSEQ multiplex PCR. The sample lists more than 300,000 clones, around 16% occurring once. Via CD45RO/CCR7/CD25/CD127/CD95/CD27, cells of the CD4+ naive, central memory, regulatory and stem cell-like memory subsets were sorted. Whole-study results and caveats: Moderate but significant shortening of TCRB CDR3s was recorded in all four CD4+ subsets from Type 1 diabetes patients.

V was pared by 3 bases and J by 6 bases, with 8 bases between. The CDR3 is 12 amino acids. Per the germline V gene, CDR1 is KGHSY and CDR2 is FQNENV. Input material: naive CD4+ T cells from blood. The chain links TRBV16 to TRBJ1-1; D not resolved. The TCR was taken from a woman between 18 and 29 years old in good health. In DNA, the CDR3 is TGTGCCAGCAGCCACGGGTACGCTGAAGCTTTCTTT. Its protein product is CASSHGYAEAFF.